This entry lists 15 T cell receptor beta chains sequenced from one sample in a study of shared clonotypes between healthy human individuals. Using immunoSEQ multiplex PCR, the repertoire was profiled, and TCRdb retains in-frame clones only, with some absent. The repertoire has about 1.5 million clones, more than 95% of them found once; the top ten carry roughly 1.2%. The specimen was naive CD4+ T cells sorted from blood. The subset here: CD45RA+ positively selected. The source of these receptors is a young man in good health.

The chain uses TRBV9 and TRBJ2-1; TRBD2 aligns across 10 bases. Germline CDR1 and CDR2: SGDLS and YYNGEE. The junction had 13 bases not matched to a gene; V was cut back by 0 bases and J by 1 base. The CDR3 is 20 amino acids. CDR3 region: CASSVVASGSSFKSYNEQFF. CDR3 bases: TGTGCCAGCAGCGTAGTGGCTAGCGGGAGTAGTTTTAAGTCCTACAATGAGCAGTTCTTC. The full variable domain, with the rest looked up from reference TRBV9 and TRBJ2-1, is DSGVTQTPKHLITATGQRVTLRCSPRSGDLSVYWYQQSLDQGLQFLIQYYNGEERAKGNILERFSAQQFPDLHSELNLSSLELGDSALYFCASSVVASGSSFKSYNEQFFGPGTRLTVL.

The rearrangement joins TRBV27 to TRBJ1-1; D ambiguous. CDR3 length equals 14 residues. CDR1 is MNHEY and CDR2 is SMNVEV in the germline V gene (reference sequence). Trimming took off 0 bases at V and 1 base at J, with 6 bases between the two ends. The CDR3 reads CASSLSPGNTEAFF. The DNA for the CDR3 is TGTGCCAGCAGTTTATCTCCGGGGAACACTGAAGCTTTCTTT.

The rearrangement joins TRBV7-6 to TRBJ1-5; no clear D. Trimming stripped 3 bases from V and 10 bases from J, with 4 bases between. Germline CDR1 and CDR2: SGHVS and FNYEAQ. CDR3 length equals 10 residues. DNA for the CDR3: TGTGCCAGCAGCTTGATACCCCAGCATTTT. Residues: CASSLIPQHF.

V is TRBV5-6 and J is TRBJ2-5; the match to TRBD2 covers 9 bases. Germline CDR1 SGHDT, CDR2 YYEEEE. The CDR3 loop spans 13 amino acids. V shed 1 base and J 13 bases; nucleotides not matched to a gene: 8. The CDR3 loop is CASSLLREGPMYF. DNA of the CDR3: TGTGCCAGCAGCTTGTTGCGGGAGGGTCCCATGTACTTC.

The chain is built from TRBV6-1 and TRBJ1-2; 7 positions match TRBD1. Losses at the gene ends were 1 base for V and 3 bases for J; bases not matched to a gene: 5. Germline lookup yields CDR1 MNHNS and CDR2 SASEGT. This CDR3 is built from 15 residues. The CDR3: CASSEGAGGYYGYTF. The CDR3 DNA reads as TGTGCCAGCAGTGAAGGGGCAGGGGGTTACTATGGCTACACCTTC.

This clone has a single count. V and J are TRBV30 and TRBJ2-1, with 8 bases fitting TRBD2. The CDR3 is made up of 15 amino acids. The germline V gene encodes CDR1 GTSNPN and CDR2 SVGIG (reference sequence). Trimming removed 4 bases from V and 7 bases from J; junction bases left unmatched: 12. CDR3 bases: TGTGCCTGGATCCGGCGGGGGGCCATCAGAAATGAGCAGTTCTTC. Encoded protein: CAWIRRGAIRNEQFF.

The CDR3 coding sequence is TGTGCCAGCAGTTTATTTGGGGACAGGGGGCGATTGGATACGCAGTATTTT. Amino acids: CASSLFGDRGRLDTQYF. The chain combines TRBV28 with TRBJ2-3; TRBD1 agrees at 12 bases. CDR3 length: 17 residues. Per germline, CDR1 MDHEN and CDR2 SYDVKM. With V trimmed by 1 base and J by 6 bases, 8 bases remained unmatched.

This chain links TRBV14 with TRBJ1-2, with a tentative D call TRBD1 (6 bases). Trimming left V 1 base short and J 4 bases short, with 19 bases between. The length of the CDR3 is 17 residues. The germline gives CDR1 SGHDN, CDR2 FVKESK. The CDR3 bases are TGTGCCAGCAGCCAAGTAAGCGTGATTCAGGGGATCTATGGCTACACCTTC. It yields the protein CASSQVSVIQGIYGYTF.

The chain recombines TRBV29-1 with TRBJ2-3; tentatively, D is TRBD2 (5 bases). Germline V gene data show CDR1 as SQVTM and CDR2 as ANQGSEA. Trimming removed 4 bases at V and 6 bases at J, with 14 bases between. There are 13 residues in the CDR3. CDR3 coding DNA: TGCAGCGTTGTTCGGGATCCCGGGGATACGCAGTATTTT. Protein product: CSVVRDPGDTQYF.

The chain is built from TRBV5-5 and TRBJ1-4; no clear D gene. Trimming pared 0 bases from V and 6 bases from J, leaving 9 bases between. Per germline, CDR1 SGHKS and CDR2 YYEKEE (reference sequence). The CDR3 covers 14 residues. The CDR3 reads CASSLGTLHEKLFF. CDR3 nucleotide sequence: TGTGCCAGCAGCTTGGGGACTTTGCATGAAAAACTGTTTTTT. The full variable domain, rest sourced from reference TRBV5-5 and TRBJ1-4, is DAGVTQSPTHLIKTRGQQVTLRCSPISGHKSVSWYQQVLGQGPQFIFQYYEKEERGRGNFPDRFSARQFPNYSSELNVNALLLGDSALYLCASSLGTLHEKLFFGSGTQLSVL.

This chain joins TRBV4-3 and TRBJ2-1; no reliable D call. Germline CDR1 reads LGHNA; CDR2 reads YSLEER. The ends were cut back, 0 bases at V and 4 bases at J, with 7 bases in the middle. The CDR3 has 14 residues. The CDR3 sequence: CASSQDLGYNEQFF. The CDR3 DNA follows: TGCGCCAGCAGCCAAGATCTAGGGTACAATGAGCAGTTCTTC.

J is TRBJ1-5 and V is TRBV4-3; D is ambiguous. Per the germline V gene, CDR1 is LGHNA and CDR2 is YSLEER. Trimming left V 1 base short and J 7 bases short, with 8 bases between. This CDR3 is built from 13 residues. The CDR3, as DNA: TGCGCCAGCAGCCAAGCTGGCGGGCAGCCCCAGCATTTT. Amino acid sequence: CASSQAGGQPQHF.

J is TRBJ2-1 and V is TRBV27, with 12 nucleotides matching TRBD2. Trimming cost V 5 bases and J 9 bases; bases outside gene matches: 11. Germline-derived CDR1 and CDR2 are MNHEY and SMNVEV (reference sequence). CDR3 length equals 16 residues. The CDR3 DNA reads TGTGCCAGCAGTCTCAGATGGACTAGCGGGATCGGTGAGCAGTTCTTC. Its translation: CASSLRWTSGIGEQFF.

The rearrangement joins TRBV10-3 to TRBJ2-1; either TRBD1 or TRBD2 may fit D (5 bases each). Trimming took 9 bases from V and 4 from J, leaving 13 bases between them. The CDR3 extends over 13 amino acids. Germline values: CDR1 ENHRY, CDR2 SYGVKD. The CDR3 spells CAIAGTDYNEQFF. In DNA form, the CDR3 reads TGTGCCATTGCCGGGACGGATTACAATGAGCAGTTCTTC.

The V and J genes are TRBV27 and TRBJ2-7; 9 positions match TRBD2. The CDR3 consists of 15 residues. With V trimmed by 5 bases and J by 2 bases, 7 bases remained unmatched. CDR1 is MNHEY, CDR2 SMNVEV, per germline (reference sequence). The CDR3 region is CASSPGVAGAYEQYF. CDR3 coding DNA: TGTGCCAGCAGTCCTGGGGTAGCGGGGGCCTACGAGCAGTACTTC.